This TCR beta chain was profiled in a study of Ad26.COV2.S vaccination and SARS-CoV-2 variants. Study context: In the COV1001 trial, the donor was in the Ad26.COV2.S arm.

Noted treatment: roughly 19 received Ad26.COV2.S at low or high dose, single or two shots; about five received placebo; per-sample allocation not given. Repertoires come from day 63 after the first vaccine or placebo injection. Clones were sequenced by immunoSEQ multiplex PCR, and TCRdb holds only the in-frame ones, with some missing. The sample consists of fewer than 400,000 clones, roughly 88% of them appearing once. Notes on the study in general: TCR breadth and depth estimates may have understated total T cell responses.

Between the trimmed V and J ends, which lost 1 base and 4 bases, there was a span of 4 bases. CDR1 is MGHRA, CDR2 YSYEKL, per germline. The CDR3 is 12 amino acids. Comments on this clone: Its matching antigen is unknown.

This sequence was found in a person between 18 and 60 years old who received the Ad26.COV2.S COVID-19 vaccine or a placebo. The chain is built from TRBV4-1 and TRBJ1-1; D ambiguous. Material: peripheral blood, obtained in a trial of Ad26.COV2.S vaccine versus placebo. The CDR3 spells CASSQGITEAFF. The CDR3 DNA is TGCGCCAGCAGCCAAGGGATCACTGAAGCTTTCTTT.